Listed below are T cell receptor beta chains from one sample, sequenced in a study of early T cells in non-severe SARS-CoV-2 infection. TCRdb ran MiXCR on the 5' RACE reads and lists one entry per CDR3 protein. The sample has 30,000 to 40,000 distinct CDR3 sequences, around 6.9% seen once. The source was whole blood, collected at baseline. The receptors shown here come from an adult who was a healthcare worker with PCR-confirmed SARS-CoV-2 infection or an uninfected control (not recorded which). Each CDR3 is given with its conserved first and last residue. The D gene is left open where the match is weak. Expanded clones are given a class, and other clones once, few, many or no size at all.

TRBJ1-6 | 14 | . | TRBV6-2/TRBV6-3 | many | CASSYSGTNSPLHF | TGTGCCAGCAGTTACTCGGGGACGAATTCACCCCTCCACTTT
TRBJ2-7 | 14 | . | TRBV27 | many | CASSLTTGIYEQYF | TGTGCCAGCAGTTTAACCACGGGCATCTACGAGCAGTACTTC
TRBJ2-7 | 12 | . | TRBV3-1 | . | CASNQVSREQYF | TGTGCCAGCAACCAAGTCTCAAGAGAGCAGTACTTC
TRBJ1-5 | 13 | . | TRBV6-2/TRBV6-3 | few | CASRPDSNQPQHF | TGTGCCAGCAGGCCTGACAGTAATCAGCCCCAGCATTTT
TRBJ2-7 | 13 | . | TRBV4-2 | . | CASSQVNGNEQYF | TGTGCCAGCAGCCAAGTAAATGGAAACGAGCAGTACTTC
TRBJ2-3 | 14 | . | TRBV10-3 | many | CAISDSLTTDTQYF | TGTGCCATCAGTGACAGTCTGACCACAGATACGCAGTATTTT
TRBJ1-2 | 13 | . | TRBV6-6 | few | CASSPGTNYGYTF | TGTGCCAGCAGTCCCGGGACAAACTATGGCTACACCTTC
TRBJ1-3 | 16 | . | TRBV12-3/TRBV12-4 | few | CASSPIFGSSGNTIYF | TGTGCCAGCAGCCCGATATTCGGTAGCTCTGGAAACACCATATATTTT
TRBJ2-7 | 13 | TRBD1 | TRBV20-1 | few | CSKHRTGVGEQYF | TGCAGTAAACACCGGACAGGGGTTGGCGAGCAGTACTTC
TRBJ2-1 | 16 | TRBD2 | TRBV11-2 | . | CASSFGSGRTYNEQFF | TGTGCCAGCAGCTTCGGGTCCGGGAGGACCTACAATGAGCAGTTCTTC
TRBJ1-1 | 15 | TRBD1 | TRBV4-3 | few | CASSKEGQGNTEAFF | TGCGCCAGCAGCAAAGAGGGACAGGGGAACACTGAAGCTTTCTTT
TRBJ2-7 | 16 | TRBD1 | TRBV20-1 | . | CSTRDPRTGTGYEQYF | TGCAGTACTAGAGATCCAAGGACAGGGACAGGCTACGAGCAGTACTTC
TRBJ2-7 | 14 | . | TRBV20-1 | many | CSAVTTDYSYEQYF | TGCAGTGCTGTAACGACAGATTACTCCTACGAGCAGTACTTC
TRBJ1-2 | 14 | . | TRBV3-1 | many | CASSQEGAGDGYTF | TGTGCCAGCAGCCAAGAGGGGGCAGGGGATGGCTACACCTTC
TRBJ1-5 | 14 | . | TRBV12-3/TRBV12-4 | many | CASSFAGGNQPQHF | TGTGCCAGCAGTTTCGCGGGGGGCAATCAGCCCCAGCATTTT
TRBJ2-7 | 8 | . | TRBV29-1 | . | CSVAEQYF | TGCAGCGTTGCCGAGCAGTACTTC
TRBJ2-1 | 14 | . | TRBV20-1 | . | CSAARESSYNEQFF | TGCAGTGCTGCTCGGGAGAGCTCCTACAATGAGCAGTTCTTC
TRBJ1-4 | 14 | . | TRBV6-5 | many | CASSPDSWNEKLFF | TGTGCCAGCAGCCCGGACAGTTGGAATGAAAAACTGTTTTTT
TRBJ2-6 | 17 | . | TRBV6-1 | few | CASSEATSWSGANVLTF | TGTGCCAGCAGTGAAGCTACTAGCTGGTCTGGGGCCAACGTCCTGACTTTC
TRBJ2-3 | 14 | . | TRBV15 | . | CATSRDVGADTQYF | TGTGCCACCAGCAGAGATGTGGGGGCAGATACGCAGTATTTT
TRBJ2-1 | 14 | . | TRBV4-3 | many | CASSLTGRTEEQFF | TGCGCCAGCAGCCTAACGGGTAGAACCGAGGAGCAGTTCTTC